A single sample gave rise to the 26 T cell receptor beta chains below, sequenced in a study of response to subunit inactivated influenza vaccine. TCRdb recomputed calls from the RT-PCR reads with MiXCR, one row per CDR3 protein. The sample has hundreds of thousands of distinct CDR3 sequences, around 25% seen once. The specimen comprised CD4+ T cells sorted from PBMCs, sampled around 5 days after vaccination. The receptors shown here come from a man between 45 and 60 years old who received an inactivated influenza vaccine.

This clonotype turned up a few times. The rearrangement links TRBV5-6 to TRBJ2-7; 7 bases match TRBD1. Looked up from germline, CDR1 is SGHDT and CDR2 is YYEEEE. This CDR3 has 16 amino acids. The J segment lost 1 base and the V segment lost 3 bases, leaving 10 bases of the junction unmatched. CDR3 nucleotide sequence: TGTGCCAGCAGCTGGAGGAGAGGGGGCGCTTCCTACGAGCAGTACTTC. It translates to CASSWRRGGASYEQYF.

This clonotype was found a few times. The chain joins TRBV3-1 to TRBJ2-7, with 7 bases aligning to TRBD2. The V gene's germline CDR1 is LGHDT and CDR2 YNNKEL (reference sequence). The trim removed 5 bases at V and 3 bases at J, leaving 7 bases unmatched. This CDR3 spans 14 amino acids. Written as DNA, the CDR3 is TGTGCCAGCAGCAGGCGGGAGATTGGCTACGAGCAGTACTTC. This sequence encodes CASSRREIGYEQYF.

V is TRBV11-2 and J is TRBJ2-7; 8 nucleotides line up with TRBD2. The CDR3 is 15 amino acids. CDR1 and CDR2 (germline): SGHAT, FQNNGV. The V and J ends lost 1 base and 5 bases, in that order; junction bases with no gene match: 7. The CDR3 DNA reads TGTGCCAGCAGCTTAGGACTAGCGACATTCCACGAGCAGTACTTC. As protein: CASSLGLATFHEQYF.

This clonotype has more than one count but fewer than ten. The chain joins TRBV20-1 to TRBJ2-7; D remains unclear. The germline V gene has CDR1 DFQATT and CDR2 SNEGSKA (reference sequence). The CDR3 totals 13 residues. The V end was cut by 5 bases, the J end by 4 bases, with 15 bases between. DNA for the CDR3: TGCAGTGCTGCTCTTGGGTCGTCGTACGAGCAGTACTTC. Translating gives CSAALGSSYEQYF.

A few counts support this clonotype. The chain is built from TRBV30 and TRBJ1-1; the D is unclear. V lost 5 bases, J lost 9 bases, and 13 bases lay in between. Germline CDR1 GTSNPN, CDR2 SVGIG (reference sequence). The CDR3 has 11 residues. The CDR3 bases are TGTGCCTGGGAATCATCAGGAAAAGCTTTCTTT. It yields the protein CAWESSGKAFF.

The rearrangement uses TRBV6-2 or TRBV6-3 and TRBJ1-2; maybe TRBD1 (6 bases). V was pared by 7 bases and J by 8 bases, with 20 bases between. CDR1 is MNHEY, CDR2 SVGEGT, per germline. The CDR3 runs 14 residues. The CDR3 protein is CASIPRGPLQGYTF. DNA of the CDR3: TGTGCCAGCATCCCCCGGGGGCCTCTTCAAGGCTACACCTTC.

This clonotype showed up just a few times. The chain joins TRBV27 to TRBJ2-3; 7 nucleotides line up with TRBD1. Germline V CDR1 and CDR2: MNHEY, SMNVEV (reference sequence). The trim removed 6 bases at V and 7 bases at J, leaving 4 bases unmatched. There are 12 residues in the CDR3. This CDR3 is CASRTGLNTQYF. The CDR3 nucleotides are TGTGCCAGCAGGACAGGGTTAAATACGCAGTATTTT.

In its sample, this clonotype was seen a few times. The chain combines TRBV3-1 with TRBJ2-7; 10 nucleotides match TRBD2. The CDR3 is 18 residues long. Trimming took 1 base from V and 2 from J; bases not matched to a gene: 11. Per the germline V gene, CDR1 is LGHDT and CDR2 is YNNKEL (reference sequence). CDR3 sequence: CASSQGRGLAGDPYEQYF. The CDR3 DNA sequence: TGTGCCAGCAGCCAAGGGCGAGGGCTAGCGGGAGATCCCTACGAGCAGTACTTC.

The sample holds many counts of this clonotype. The CDR3 sequence: CSVPGSPGTGELFF. CDR3 DNA: TGCAGCGTCCCCGGGAGTCCCGGAACCGGGGAGCTGTTTTTT. This chain uses TRBV29-1 with TRBJ2-2, with D possibly matching TRBD2 (6 bases). Germline assignment: CDR1 SQVTM and CDR2 ANQGSEA. V lost 6 bases and J lost 5, with 16 bases in between. This CDR3 contains 14 residues.

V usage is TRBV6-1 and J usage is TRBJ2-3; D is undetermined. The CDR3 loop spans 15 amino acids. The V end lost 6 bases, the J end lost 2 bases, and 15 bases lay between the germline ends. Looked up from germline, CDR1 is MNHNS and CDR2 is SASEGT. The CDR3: CASSQRRGDTDTQYF. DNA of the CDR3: TGTGCCAGCAGCCAGAGACGTGGGGACACAGATACGCAGTATTTT.

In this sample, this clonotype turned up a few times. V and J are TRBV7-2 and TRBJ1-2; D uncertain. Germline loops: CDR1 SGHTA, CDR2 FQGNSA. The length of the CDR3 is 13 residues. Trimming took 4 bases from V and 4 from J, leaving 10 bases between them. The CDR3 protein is CASSSRTGYGYTF. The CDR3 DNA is TGTGCCAGCAGCTCACGGACCGGCTATGGCTACACCTTC. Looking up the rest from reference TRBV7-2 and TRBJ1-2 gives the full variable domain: GAGVSQSPSNKVTEKGKDVELRCDPISGHTALYWYRQSLGQGLEFLIYFQGNSAPDKSGLPSDRFSAERTGGSVSTLTIQRTQQEDSAVYLCASSSRTGYGYTFGSGTRLTVV.

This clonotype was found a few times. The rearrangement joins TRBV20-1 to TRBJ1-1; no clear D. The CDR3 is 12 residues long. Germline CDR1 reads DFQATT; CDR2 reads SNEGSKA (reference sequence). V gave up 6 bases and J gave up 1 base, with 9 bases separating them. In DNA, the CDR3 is TGCAGTGCAAACGACGGGAACACTGAAGCTTTCTTT. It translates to CSANDGNTEAFF.

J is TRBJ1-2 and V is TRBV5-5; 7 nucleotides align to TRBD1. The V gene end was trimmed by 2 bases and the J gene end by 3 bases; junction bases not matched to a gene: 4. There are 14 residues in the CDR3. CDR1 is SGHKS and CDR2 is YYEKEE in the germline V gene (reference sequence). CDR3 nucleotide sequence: TGTGCCAGCAGCTTCCGACAGGGAGACTATGGCTACACCTTC. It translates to CASSFRQGDYGYTF.

CDR3 sequence reads: CSARVGTDSSEQYF. CDR3 in DNA: TGCAGTGCTAGAGTTGGGACAGATTCGTCCGAGCAGTACTTC. This chain connects TRBV20-1 to TRBJ2-7; 7 nucleotides match TRBD1. This CDR3 is 14 amino acids long. Trimming at V came to 1 base and at J to 6 bases, leaving 9 bases not matched to a gene. The germline CDR1 and CDR2 sequences are DFQATT and SNEGSKA (reference sequence).

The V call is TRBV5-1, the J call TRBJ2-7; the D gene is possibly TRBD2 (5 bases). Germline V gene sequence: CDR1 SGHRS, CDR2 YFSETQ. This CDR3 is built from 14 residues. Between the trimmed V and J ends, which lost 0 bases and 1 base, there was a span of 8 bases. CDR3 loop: CASSLDGKSYEQYF. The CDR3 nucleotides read TGCGCCAGCAGCTTGGACGGGAAGTCCTACGAGCAGTACTTC.

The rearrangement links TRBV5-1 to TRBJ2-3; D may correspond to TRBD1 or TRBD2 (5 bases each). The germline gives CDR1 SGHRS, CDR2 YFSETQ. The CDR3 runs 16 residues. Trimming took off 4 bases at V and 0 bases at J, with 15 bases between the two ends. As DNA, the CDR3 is TGCGCCAGCAGCGAACCGGGACGACTTAGCACAGATACGCAGTATTTT. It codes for CASSEPGRLSTDTQYF. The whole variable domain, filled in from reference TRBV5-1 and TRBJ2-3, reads KAGVTQTPRYLIKTRGQQVTLSCSPISGHRSVSWYQQTPGQGLQFLFEYFSETQRNKGNFPGRFSGRQFSNSRSEMNVSTLELGDSALYLCASSEPGRLSTDTQYFGPGTRLTVL.

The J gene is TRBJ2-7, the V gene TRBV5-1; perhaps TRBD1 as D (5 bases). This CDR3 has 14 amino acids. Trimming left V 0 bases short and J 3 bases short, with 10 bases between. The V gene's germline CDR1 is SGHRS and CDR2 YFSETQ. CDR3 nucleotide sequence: TGCGCCAGCAGCTTGGGACAGCAGGTCTACGAGCAGTACTTC. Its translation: CASSLGQQVYEQYF. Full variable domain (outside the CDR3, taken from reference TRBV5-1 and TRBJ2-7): KAGVTQTPRYLIKTRGQQVTLSCSPISGHRSVSWYQQTPGQGLQFLFEYFSETQRNKGNFPGRFSGRQFSNSRSEMNVSTLELGDSALYLCASSLGQQVYEQYFGPGTRLTVT.

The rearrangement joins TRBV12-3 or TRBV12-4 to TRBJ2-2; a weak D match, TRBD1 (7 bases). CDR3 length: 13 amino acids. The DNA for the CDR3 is TGTGCGACTAGGGGGCGCCGGACCGGGGAGCTGTTTTTT. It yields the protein CATRGRRTGELFF.

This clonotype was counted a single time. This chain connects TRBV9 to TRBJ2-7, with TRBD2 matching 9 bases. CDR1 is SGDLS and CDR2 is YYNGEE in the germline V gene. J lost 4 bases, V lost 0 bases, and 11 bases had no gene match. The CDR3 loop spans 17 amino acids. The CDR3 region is CASSVGGSGSVVYEQYF. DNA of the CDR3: TGTGCCAGCAGCGTAGGTGGTAGCGGGAGCGTTGTTTACGAGCAGTACTTC.

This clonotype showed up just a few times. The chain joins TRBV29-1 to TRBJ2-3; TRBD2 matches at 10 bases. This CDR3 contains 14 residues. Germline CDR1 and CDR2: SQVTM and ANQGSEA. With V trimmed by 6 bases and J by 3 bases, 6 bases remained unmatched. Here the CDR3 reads CSVPSGSGTDTQYF. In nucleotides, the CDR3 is TGCAGCGTACCTAGCGGGAGTGGAACAGATACGCAGTATTTT.

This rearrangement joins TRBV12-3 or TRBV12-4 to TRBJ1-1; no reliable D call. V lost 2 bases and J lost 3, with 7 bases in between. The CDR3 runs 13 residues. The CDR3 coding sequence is TGTGCCAGCAGTTTACCGCGGCACACTGAAGCTTTCTTT. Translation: CASSLPRHTEAFF.

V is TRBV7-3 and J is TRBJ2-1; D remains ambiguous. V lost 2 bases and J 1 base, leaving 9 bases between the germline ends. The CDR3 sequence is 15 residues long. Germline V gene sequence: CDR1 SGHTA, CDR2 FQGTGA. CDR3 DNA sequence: TGTGCCAGCAGCTTATCGCTAGGTTCCTACAATGAGCAGTTCTTC. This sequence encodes CASSLSLGSYNEQFF.

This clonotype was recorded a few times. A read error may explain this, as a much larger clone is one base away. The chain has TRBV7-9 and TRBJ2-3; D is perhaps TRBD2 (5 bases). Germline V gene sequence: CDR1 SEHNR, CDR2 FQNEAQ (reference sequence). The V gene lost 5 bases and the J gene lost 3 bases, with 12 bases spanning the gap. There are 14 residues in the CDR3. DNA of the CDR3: TGTGCCAGCAGCGGCCGGACTGGTACAGATACGCAGTATTTT. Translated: CASSGRTGTDTQYF.

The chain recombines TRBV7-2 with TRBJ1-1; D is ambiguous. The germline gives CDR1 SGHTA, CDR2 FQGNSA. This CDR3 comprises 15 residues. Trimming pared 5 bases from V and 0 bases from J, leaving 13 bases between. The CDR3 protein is CASSPFMSMNTEAFF. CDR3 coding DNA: TGTGCCAGCAGCCCCTTCATGAGTATGAACACTGAAGCTTTCTTT.

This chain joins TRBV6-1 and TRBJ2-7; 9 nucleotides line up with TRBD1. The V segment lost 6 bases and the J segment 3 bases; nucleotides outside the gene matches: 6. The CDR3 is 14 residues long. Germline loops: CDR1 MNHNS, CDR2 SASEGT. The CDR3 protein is CASRRGQGGYEQYF. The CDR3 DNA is TGTGCCAGCAGGAGGGGACAGGGCGGCTACGAGCAGTACTTC.

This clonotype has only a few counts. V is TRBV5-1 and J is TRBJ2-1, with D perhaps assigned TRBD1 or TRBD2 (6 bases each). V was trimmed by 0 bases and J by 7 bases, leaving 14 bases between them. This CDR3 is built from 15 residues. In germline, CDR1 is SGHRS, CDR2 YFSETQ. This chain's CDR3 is CASSLGQEGGNEQFF. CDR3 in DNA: TGCGCCAGCAGCTTGGGACAGGAAGGGGGGAATGAGCAGTTCTTC.